This is a list of T cell receptor beta chains from one sample in a study of blood T cell repertoires in COVID-19. The table came from immunoSEQ multiplex PCR; TCRdb's copy has only in-frame clones and leaves some out. The profile covers roughly 220,000 clones, with 84% appearing a single time and under 1.5% taken by the ten largest. The specimen was peripheral blood. Receptor source: a woman aged 40 to 49 who had recovered from COVID-19. The CDR3 runs from the conserved cysteine through the conserved F or W.

v_call cdr3_aa
TRBV5-5 CASSRDSPLSNEKLFF
TRBV3-1/TRBV3-2 CASSRRDREAFF
TRBV10-3 CAISETGGNTIYF
TRBV28 CASRLSGETDTQYF
TRBV7-2 CASSFGTGWGEQFF
TRBV7-2 CASTGRHSYNEQFF
TRBV5-5 CASSPTGEETQYF
TRBV19 CASSMVSTYGYTF
TRBV9 CASSEGGGTEYEQYF
TRBV18 CASSPETGRSDTQYF
TRBV7-5 CARTPGTEDSNQPQHF
TRBV19 CASSIALTSGEVYEQYF
TRBV19 CASSMGQGGSEQYF
TRBV5-1 CASSFTGSDTQYF
TRBV7-3 CASSLDRDTEAFF
TRBV5-1 CASSSTGQGANSPLHF
TRBV6-5 CASRNPLEGNTIYF
TRBV9 CASEGQGAADTQYF
TRBV2 CASTIGQGPGELFF
TRBV18 CASSPKVSGGAAEQFF
TRBV7-9 CASSSTGGRQETQYF
TRBV18 CASSRMLSGSYEQYF
TRBV11-3 CASSLRLMATEAFF
TRBV6-5 CASSYPNGQGSNEQYF
TRBV11-2 CASSRNRAGNTIYF
TRBV18 CASSPPGGADEQFF
TRBV6-1 CASSAGLFSGANVLTF
TRBV11-3 CASSSRGEGAGAFF
TRBV28 CASTPLSGNTIYF
TRBV19 CASSFQGGTEAFF
TRBV7-2 CASSWDWKETQYF
TRBV30 CAWIPTGLGEQYF
TRBV30 CAWSVSSGYEQYF
TRBV2 CASSGDGGAGKTQYF
TRBV7-9 CASKGETEAFF
TRBV7-2 CASSPQGVYQPQHF
TRBV7-2 CASAYQNYGYTF
TRBV18 CASSPLGPGTATNEKLFF
TRBV2 CASGGVYEQYF
TRBV7-8 CASNYLSTDTQYF
TRBV15 CATSVRGGYEQYF
TRBV19 CASSKTGMNYEQYF
TRBV9 CASSVNPGQGAYEQYF
TRBV28 CASILGGGVGTEAFF
TRBV5-1 CASSSVGTGVGDTEAFF
TRBV11-3 CASSARGQETQYF
TRBV7-6 CASKPNTGDQETQYF
TRBV9 CASSQDRGNGYTF
TRBV27 CASSSPLTERGNTQYF